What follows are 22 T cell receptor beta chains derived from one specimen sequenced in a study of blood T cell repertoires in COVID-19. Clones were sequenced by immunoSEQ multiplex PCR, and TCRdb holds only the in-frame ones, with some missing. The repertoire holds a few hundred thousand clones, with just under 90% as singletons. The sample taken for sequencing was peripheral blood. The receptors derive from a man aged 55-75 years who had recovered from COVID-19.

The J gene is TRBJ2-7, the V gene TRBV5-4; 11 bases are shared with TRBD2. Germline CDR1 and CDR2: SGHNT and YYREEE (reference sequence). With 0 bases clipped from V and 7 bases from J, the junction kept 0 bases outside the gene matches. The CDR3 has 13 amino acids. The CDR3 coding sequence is TGTGCCAGCAGCTTGGTAGCGGGGGGGGAGCAGTACTTC. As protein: CASSLVAGGEQYF. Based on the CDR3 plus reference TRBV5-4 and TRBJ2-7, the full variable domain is ETGVTQSPTHLIKTRGQQVTLRCSSQSGHNTVSWYQQALGQGPQFIFQYYREEENGRGNFPPRFSGLQFPNYSSELNVNALELDDSALYLCASSLVAGGEQYFGPGTRLTVT.

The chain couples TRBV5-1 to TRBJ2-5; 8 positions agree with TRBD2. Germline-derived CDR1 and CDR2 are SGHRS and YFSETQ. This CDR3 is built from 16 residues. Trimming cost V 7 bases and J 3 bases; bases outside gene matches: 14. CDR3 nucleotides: TGCGCCAGCGACTGGGGGCTAGCGGGCGGCAAAGAGACCCAGTACTTC. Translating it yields CASDWGLAGGKETQYF.

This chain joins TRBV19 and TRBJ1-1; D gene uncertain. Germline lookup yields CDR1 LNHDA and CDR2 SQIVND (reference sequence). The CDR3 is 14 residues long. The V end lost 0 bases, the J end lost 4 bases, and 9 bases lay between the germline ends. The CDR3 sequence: CASSIEVRGTEAFF. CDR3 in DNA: TGTGCCAGTAGTATAGAGGTGCGGGGCACTGAAGCTTTCTTT.

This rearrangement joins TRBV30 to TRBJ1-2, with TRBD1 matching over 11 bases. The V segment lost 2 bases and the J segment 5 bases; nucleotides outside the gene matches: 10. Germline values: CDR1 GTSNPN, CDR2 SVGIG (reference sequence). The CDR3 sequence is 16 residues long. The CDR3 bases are TGTGCCTGGAGTCCCGGAGGAGGACAGGGGGCTTATGGCTACACCTTC. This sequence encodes CAWSPGGGQGAYGYTF. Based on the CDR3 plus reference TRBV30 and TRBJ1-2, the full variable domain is SQTIHQWPATLVQPVGSPLSLECTVEGTSNPNLYWYRQAAGRGLQLLFYSVGIGQISSEVPQNLSASRPQDRQFILSSKKLLLSDSGFYLCAWSPGGGQGAYGYTFGSGTRLTVV.

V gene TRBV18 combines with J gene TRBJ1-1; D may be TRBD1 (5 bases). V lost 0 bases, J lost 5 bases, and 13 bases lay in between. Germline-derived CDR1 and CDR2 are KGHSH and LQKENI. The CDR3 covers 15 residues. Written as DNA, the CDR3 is TGTGCCAGCTCACCACCGTCAGGGACTGGTACTGAAGCTTTCTTT. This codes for CASSPPSGTGTEAFF.

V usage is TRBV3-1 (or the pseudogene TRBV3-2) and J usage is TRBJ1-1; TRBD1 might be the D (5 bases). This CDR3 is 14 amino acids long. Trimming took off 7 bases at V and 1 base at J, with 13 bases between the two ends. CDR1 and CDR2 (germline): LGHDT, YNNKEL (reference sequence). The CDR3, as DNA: TGTGCCAGCAAGCCTACAGGTCGGAACACTGAAGCTTTCTTT. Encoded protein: CASKPTGRNTEAFF.

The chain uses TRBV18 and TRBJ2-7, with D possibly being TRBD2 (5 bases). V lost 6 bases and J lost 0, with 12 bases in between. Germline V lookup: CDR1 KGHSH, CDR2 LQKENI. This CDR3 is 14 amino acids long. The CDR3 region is CASSLASDSYEQYF. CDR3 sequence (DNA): TGTGCCAGCTCCCTAGCCTCCGACTCCTACGAGCAGTACTTC.

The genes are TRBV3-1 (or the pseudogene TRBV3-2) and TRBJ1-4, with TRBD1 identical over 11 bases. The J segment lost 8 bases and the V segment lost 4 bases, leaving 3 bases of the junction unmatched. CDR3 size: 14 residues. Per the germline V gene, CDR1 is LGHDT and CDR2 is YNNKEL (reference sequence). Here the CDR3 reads CASSPGQGGEKLFF. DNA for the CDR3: TGTGCCAGCAGCCCGGGACAGGGGGGAGAAAAACTGTTTTTT.

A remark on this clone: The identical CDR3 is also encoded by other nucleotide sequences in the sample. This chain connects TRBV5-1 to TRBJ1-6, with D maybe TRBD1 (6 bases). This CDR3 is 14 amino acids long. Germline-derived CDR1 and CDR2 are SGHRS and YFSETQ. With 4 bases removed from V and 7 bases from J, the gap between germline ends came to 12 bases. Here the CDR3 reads CASSPGGGNSPLHF. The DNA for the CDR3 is TGCGCCAGCAGCCCGGGTGGGGGCAATTCACCCCTCCACTTT.

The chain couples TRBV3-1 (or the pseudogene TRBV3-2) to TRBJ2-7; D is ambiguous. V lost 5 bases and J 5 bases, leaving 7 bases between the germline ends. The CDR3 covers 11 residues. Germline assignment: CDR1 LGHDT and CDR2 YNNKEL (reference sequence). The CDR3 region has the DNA TGTGCCAGCAGCAGGAGCGACGAGCAGTACTTC. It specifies CASSRSDEQYF.

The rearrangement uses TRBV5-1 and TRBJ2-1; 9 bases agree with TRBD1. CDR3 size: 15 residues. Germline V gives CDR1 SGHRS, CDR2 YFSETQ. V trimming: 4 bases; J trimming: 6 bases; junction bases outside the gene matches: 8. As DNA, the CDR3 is TGCGCCAGCAGCCCAGGGGGACAGGGTGTCAATGAGCAGTTCTTC. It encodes CASSPGGQGVNEQFF.

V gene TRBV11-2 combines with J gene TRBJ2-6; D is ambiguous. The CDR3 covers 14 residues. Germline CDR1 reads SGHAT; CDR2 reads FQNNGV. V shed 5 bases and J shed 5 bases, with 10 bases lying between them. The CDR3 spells CASSPVDWANVLTF. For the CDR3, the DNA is TGTGCCAGCAGCCCCGTCGACTGGGCCAACGTCCTGACTTTC.

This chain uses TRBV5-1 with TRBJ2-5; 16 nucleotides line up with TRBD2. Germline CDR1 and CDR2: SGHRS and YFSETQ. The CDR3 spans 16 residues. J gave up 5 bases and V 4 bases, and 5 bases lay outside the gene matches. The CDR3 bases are TGCGCCAGCAGCCCATTGGGACTAGCGGGAGGGGAGACCCAGTACTTC. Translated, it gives CASSPLGLAGGETQYF. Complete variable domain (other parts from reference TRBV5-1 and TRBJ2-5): KAGVTQTPRYLIKTRGQQVTLSCSPISGHRSVSWYQQTPGQGLQFLFEYFSETQRNKGNFPGRFSGRQFSNSRSEMNVSTLELGDSALYLCASSPLGLAGGETQYFGPGTRLLVL.

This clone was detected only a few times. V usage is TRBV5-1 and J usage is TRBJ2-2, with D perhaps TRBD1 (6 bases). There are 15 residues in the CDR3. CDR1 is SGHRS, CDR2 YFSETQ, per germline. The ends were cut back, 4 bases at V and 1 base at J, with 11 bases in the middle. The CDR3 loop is CASSKKTGNTGELFF. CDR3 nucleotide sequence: TGCGCCAGCAGCAAGAAGACAGGGAACACCGGGGAGCTGTTTTTT.

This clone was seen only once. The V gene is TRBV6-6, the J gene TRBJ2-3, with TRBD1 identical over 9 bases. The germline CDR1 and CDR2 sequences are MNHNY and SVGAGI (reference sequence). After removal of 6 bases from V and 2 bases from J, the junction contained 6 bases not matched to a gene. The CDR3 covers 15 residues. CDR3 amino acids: CASSRWDRDTDTQYF. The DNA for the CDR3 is TGTGCCAGCAGCCGCTGGGACAGGGACACAGATACGCAGTATTTT.

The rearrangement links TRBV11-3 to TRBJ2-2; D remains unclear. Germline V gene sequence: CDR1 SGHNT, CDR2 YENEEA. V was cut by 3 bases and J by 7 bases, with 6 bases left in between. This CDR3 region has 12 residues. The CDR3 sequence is CASSFVSGELFF. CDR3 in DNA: TGTGCCAGCAGCTTTGTTAGCGGGGAGCTGTTTTTT. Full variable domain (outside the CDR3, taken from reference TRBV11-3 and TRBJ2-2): EAGVVQSPRYKIIEKKQPVAFWCNPISGHNTLYWYLQNLGQGPELLIRYENEEAVDDSQLPKDRFSAERLKGVDSTLKIQPAELGDSAVYLCASSFVSGELFFGEGSRLTVL.

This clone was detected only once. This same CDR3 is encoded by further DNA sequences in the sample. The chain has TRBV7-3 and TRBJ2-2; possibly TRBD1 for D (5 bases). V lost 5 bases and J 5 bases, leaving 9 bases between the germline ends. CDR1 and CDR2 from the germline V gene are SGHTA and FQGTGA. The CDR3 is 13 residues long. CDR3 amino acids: CASSPQVTGELFF. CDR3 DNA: TGTGCCAGCAGCCCACAGGTTACCGGGGAGCTGTTTTTT.

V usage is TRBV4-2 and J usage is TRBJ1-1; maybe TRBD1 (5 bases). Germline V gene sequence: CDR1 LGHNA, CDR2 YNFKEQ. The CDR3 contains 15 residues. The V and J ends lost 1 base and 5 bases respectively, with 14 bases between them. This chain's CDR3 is CASSQATDRQTEAFF. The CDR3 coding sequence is TGTGCCAGCAGCCAAGCTACGGACCGACAGACTGAAGCTTTCTTT.

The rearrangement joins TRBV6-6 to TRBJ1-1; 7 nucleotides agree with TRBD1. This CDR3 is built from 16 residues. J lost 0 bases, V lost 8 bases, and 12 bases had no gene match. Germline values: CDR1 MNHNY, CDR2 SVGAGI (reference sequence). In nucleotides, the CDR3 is TGTGCCAGCCTGTCGGAGAACAGGGGCTTGAACACTGAAGCTTTCTTT. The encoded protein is CASLSENRGLNTEAFF.

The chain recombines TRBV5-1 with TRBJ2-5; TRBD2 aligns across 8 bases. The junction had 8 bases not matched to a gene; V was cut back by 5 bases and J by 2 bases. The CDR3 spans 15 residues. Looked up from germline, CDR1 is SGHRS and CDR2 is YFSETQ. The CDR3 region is CASRRGTSGQETQYF. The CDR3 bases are TGCGCCAGCAGGAGGGGTACTAGCGGACAAGAGACCCAGTACTTC.

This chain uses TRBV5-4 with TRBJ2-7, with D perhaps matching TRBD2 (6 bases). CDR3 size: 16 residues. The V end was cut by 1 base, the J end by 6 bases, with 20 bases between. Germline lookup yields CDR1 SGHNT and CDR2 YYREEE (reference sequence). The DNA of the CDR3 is TGTGCCAGCAGCTTGTCCCCGGGAGCCCTCCCGGGCGAGCAGTACTTC. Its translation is CASSLSPGALPGEQYF.

The CDR3, as DNA: TGTGCCAGCAGTCCTCCGGGACAGGATTACAATGAGCAGTTCTTC. Translated: CASSPPGQDYNEQFF. The chain couples TRBV28 to TRBJ2-1, with 8 bases fitting TRBD1. Germline values: CDR1 MDHEN, CDR2 SYDVKM. This CDR3 is built from 15 residues. V gave up 5 bases and J gave up 4 bases; unmatched junction bases: 7.